The count of the clone carrying this T cell receptor beta chain is one. Its antigen is unknown. This sample was taken from a study of cytomegalovirus exposure and HLA in healthy donors. Study-wide results and limits: Generally TCR sequences proved uncommon, though certain public TCRs appeared in numerous donors. The listing of some 170 TCR beta chains classed them as cytomegalovirus-associated. Three chains tied to CMV proved CMV antigen-specific in vitro.

Deletions cut 1 base from V and 0 bases from J, with 14 bases between. Germline V gene data show CDR1 as LNHNV and CDR2 as YYDKDF (reference sequence). This CDR3 spans 17 amino acids. Data came from immunoSEQ multiplex PCR; TCRdb stores just in-frame clones and leaves some out. The top ten hold about 4.2% of the sample, which has about 120,000 clones, 80% to 90% seen once. The sequence derives from a man between 18 and 35 years old in good health and CMV-seropositive. This chain uses TRBV15 with TRBJ2-3, with unresolved D. The sequenced sample consisted of PBMCs. CDR3 sequence (DNA): TGTGCCACCAGCAGAGGTCCGTCGAGGCTTAGCACAGATACGCAGTATTTT. It translates to CATSRGPSRLSTDTQYF.